These 10 T cell receptor beta chains originate from one sample sequenced in a study of cytomegalovirus exposure and HLA in healthy donors. Clones were read by immunoSEQ multiplex PCR, and TCRdb kept only the in-frame ones, dropping some. The sample lists more than 85,000 clones, over 85% occurring once. Sequencing was done on a sample of PBMCs. The receptors here all came from a woman aged 18-29 years in good health and CMV-seronegative.

This clone was counted a single time. The CDR3 region has the DNA TGTGCCAGCAGTGAACCAGCTCAGGGCGCGGATGGCTACACCTTC. This codes for CASSEPAQGADGYTF. This chain uses TRBV6-1 with TRBJ1-2, with TRBD1 as a possible D gene (5 bases). V was cut by 2 bases and J by 6 bases, with 16 bases left in between. This CDR3 spans 15 amino acids. The V gene's germline CDR1 is MNHNS and CDR2 SASEGT.

This sequence joins TRBV2 and TRBJ2-7; 8 positions agree with TRBD1. The V gene's germline CDR1 is SNHLY and CDR2 FYNNEI. J gave up 2 bases and V 7 bases, and 4 bases lay outside the gene matches. This CDR3 has 13 residues. CDR3 region: CASIGQGPYEQYF. The CDR3 DNA sequence: TGTGCCAGCATCGGACAGGGTCCCTACGAGCAGTACTTC.

The J gene is TRBJ2-2, the V gene TRBV4-1, with 9 bases aligning to TRBD2. Trimming cost V 4 bases and J 0 bases; bases outside gene matches: 6. The CDR3 length is 17 residues. The germline CDR1 and CDR2 sequences are MGHRA and YSYEKL. CDR3 region: CASSLRLAVANTGELFF. In DNA form, the CDR3 reads TGCGCCAGCAGCCTTAGACTAGCGGTCGCGAACACCGGGGAGCTGTTTTTT.

The V call is TRBV9, the J call TRBJ1-4, with D unresolved. The CDR3 consists of 19 residues. The V gene lost 1 base and the J gene lost 0 bases, with 19 bases spanning the gap. The germline V gene encodes CDR1 SGDLS and CDR2 YYNGEE. DNA of the CDR3: TGTGCCAGCAGCGTATTACTAGGGCACCCCCAAGCAACTAATGAAAAACTGTTTTTT. It is translated as CASSVLLGHPQATNEKLFF.

The V and J genes are TRBV11-2 and TRBJ2-2; 9 positions match TRBD2. This CDR3 is built from 14 residues. Germline V lookup: CDR1 SGHAT, CDR2 FQNNGV. J was trimmed by 7 bases and V by 4 bases; bases with no gene match: 4. The DNA of the CDR3 is TGTGCCAGCAGCTCTAGCGGGGTGAGCGGGGAGCTGTTTTTT. It yields the protein CASSSSGVSGELFF.

The V call is TRBV5-1, the J call TRBJ2-7; maybe TRBD2 (5 bases). Germline V CDR1 and CDR2: SGHRS, YFSETQ. CDR3 length: 14 residues. The ends were cut back, 4 bases at V and 0 bases at J, with 11 bases in the middle. The CDR3 coding sequence is TGCGCCAGCAGCCCGAGGGTAGCCTCCTACGAGCAGTACTTC. This translates into CASSPRVASYEQYF.

This sequence joins TRBV5-6 and TRBJ2-5; perhaps TRBD2 as D (7 bases). Germline V gene lookup returns CDR1 SGHDT and CDR2 YYEEEE. V was pared by 0 bases and J by 5 bases, with 14 bases between. CDR3 length: 15 residues. DNA of the CDR3: TGTGCCAGCAGCTTGGACGGGGGGCAGTGGGAGACCCAGTACTTC. Amino acid sequence: CASSLDGGQWETQYF.

The CDR3 DNA follows: TGTGCCAGCAGCCCCCGGGACACGTTCTATGGCTACACCTTC. The encoded protein is CASSPRDTFYGYTF. V gene TRBV5-6 combines with J gene TRBJ1-2, with a weak D call TRBD1 (6 bases). This CDR3 comprises 14 residues. Germline V gene data show CDR1 as SGHDT and CDR2 as YYEEEE. Trimming removed 4 bases from V and 4 bases from J, with 14 bases in between.

This chain joins TRBV19 and TRBJ1-4; TRBD1 matches 9 bases. The trim removed 4 bases at V and 7 bases at J, leaving 4 bases unmatched. This CDR3 has 14 residues. Germline CDR1 is LNHDA and CDR2 is SQIVND (reference sequence). CDR3 in amino acids: CASSRGTGFEKLFF. The CDR3 nucleotides read TGTGCCAGTAGTAGGGGGACAGGGTTTGAAAAACTGTTTTTT.

The CDR3 sequence is CASSQLDRNEKLFF. For the CDR3, the DNA is TGCGCCAGCAGCCAGTTAGACAGAAATGAAAAACTGTTTTTT. J is TRBJ1-4 and V is TRBV4-3; D perhaps matches TRBD1 (5 bases). Per the germline V gene, CDR1 is LGHNA and CDR2 is YSLEER. Trimming stripped 3 bases from V and 5 bases from J, with 10 bases between. This CDR3 spans 14 amino acids.